The text below deals with one T cell receptor beta chain. Seattle participants joined during active infection and were tracked over time. The data were obtained in a study of blood T cell repertoires in COVID-19. As for the study in general: Nucleic acid was either cDNA or gDNA, and it came from T cells, B-cell-depleted T cells, or PBMCs.

Trimming cost V 3 bases and J 0 bases; bases outside gene matches: 14. This CDR3 comprises 18 residues. Germline CDR1 and CDR2: MNHEY and SMNVEV (reference sequence). Authors' processing steps: Amplification of reference gene primers provided the estimated nucleated cell counts. Generated by immunoSEQ multiplex PCR, the TCRdb table keeps only in-frame clones and is missing some. V, J and clone size are those of that table, while D and trimming were read from the DNA. This repertoire shows approximately 200,000 clones, roughly 94% found once; its top ten account for around 0.8%. The clonotype was recovered from a man aged 25 to 40 with COVID-19, enrolled during active disease. The V gene is TRBV27, the J gene TRBJ2-7; 7 positions match TRBD1. Sequences were obtained from peripheral blood. The CDR3 bases are TGTGCCAGCAGTTTTGGGGCGGGTCTAAGGGACAGCTCCTACGAGCAGTACTTC. It codes for CASSFGAGLRDSSYEQYF.